What follows is one TCR beta chain and its context. Antigen: not known. The CDR3 has 17 residues. Germline assignment: CDR1 LGHNA and CDR2 YSLEER. The ends lost 1 base at V and 6 bases at J; junction bases unmatched: 12. The data were obtained in a study of cytomegalovirus exposure and HLA in healthy donors. Study results and limitations: Reportedly, TCR beta sequences accurately predicted HLA-A and HLA-B alleles in most subjects. Earlier results showed most TCR beta V segments being productive about 90% or about 30% of the time. Later analysis identified several of the most significant clusters that appeared linked to common viral pathogens.

Both 60 Vbeta primers and 13 Jbeta primers went into the PCR. Assay used: immunoSEQ multiplex PCR; TCRdb lists only in-frame clones, some missing. The sample includes some 160,000 clones, about 82% of them seen just once. Material for sequencing was PBMCs. This sequence joins TRBV4-3 and TRBJ2-1; 7 bases are shared with TRBD2. The TCR originated in a male donor in good health and CMV-seronegative. CDR3 loop: CASSQVISGWNFNEQFF. The CDR3 region has the DNA TGCGCCAGCAGCCAAGTTATTAGCGGGTGGAATTTCAATGAGCAGTTCTTC.